This record covers a single T cell receptor (beta chain). The V segment lost 5 bases and the J segment 7 bases; nucleotides outside the gene matches: 6. CDR3 length: 14 residues. Germline CDR1 and CDR2: MNHEY and SVGAGI. This sample stems from a study of blood T cell repertoires in COVID-19. As for the study in general: Sites across the United States, Italy and Spain contributed samples from acute and convalescent COVID-19. T cells, B-cell-depleted T cells, or PBMCs supplied cDNA or gDNA.

Original processing notes: Reference gene primer amplification in the assay estimated nucleated cell counts. The data were produced by immunoSEQ multiplex PCR, yet TCRdb's version contains in-frame clones alone and is incomplete. V and J calls and clone size are as listed in that table; D and trimming were resolved from the DNA. This table holds some 370,000 clones, around 92% found once. The rearrangement links TRBV6-5 to TRBJ2-1, with TRBD1 matching over 9 bases. This clonotype was sampled from a man aged 35 to 55 with acute or convalescent COVID-19. Sequenced input: peripheral blood. The CDR3 region is CASSTGTGRNEQFF. For the CDR3, the DNA is TGTGCCAGCAGTACCGGGACAGGGAGGAATGAGCAGTTCTTC.